The 32 T cell receptor beta chains in this list originate from one sample, sequenced in a study of tumor-infiltrating lymphocytes in localized non-small cell lung cancer. Method: immunoSEQ multiplex PCR; TCRdb's copy keeps in-frame clones and lacks some. The repertoire has over 10,000 clones, around four fifths of them found once; the top ten carry 13% to 15%. The sequencing sample was made of uninvolved lung tissue not adjacent to the tumor. The receptors were sampled from a human donor with non-small cell lung cancer.

V is TRBV9 and J is TRBJ2-3; no clear D. The CDR3 contains 12 residues. Trimming took off 3 bases at V and 2 bases at J, with 4 bases between the two ends. The germline V gene has CDR1 SGDLS and CDR2 YYNGEE. CDR3 amino acids: CASSGATDTQYF. In nucleotides, the CDR3 is TGTGCCAGCAGCGGGGCCACAGATACGCAGTATTTT. The variable domain in full, with the rest retrieved from reference TRBV9 and TRBJ2-3, is DSGVTQTPKHLITATGQRVTLRCSPRSGDLSVYWYQQSLDQGLQFLIQYYNGEERAKGNILERFSAQQFPDLHSELNLSSLELGDSALYFCASSGATDTQYFGPGTRLTVL.

The genes are TRBV5-6 and TRBJ1-4; TRBD1 is a possible D gene (6 bases). Deletions cut 0 bases from V and 8 bases from J, with 8 bases between. The CDR3 is made up of 13 amino acids. Looked up from germline, CDR1 is SGHDT and CDR2 is YYEEEE. The CDR3, as DNA: TGTGCCAGCAGCTTGGAAAGGGGGGAAAAACTGTTTTTT. Translating it yields CASSLERGEKLFF.

The chain employs TRBV6-5 and TRBJ1-2; weak D call: TRBD1 (5 bases). CDR3 size: 15 residues. The germline V gene encodes CDR1 MNHEY and CDR2 SVGAGI. V was cut by 2 bases and J by 1 base, with 11 bases left in between. The CDR3 sequence: CASSYDRSLNYGYTF. DNA for the CDR3: TGTGCCAGCAGTTACGACAGATCCCTTAACTATGGCTACACCTTC.

The genes are TRBV7-2 and TRBJ1-1; D is possibly TRBD1 (5 bases). The CDR3 runs 15 residues. Trimming removed 2 bases from V and 1 base from J, with 11 bases in between. The germline gives CDR1 SGHTA, CDR2 FQGNSA. The CDR3 protein is CASSLQGRRNTEAFF. CDR3 nucleotide sequence: TGTGCCAGCAGCTTACAGGGACGGAGGAACACTGAAGCTTTCTTT.

This clone was seen a few times. The J gene is TRBJ2-5, the V gene TRBV6-1; 7 bases are a match to TRBD1. This CDR3 has 13 amino acids. Germline values: CDR1 MNHNS, CDR2 SASEGT. Losses at the gene ends were 6 bases for V and 3 bases for J; bases not matched to a gene: 4. The CDR3 bases are TGTGCCAGCAGCATGACAGGGAAAGAGACCCAGTACTTC. It is translated as CASSMTGKETQYF.

The rearrangement joins TRBV19 to TRBJ1-5, with TRBD1 identical over 9 bases. Germline loops: CDR1 LNHDA, CDR2 SQIVND (reference sequence). The length of the CDR3 is 15 residues. The ends lost 7 bases at V and 5 bases at J; junction bases unmatched: 9. The CDR3 DNA reads TGTGCCAGTAACCGACAGGGGGTCTTCGATCAGCCCCAGCATTTT. Its translation is CASNRQGVFDQPQHF.

V and J are TRBV19 and TRBJ2-2, with 10 bases that match TRBD1. The CDR3 covers 15 residues. The V gene's germline CDR1 is LNHDA and CDR2 SQIVND (reference sequence). V dropped 6 bases and J dropped 7; count of bases not matched to a gene: 8. The CDR3 loop is CASSRDRGKGGELFF. Written as DNA, the CDR3 is TGTGCCAGTAGCAGGGACAGGGGAAAGGGCGGGGAGCTGTTTTTT.

This chain connects TRBV19 to TRBJ2-5, with no clear D. The CDR3 has 14 amino acids. CDR1 and CDR2 from the germline V gene are LNHDA and SQIVND (reference sequence). V was pared by 6 bases and J by 5 bases, with 16 bases between. The CDR3 here is CASSVETGSETQYF. The CDR3 region has the DNA TGTGCCAGTAGCGTGGAGACCGGATCCGAGACCCAGTACTTC.

This clone has more than one count but fewer than ten. The rearrangement uses TRBV19 and TRBJ1-5, with D possibly TRBD1 on 5 matching bases. Germline V gene sequence: CDR1 LNHDA, CDR2 SQIVND (reference sequence). CDR3 length: 15 amino acids. V gave up 4 bases and J gave up 5 bases, with 15 bases separating them. CDR3 bases: TGTGCCAGTAGTACTAGGGGTGGCGCTTATCAGCCCCAGCATTTT. Translated, it gives CASSTRGGAYQPQHF.

The chain is built from TRBV19 and TRBJ2-3; TRBD2 might be the D (6 bases). The CDR3 is 14 residues long. CDR1 is LNHDA, CDR2 SQIVND, per germline (reference sequence). Trimming left V 7 bases short and J 0 bases short, with 11 bases between. The CDR3 region is CASTQSGSTDTQYF. The CDR3 DNA reads as TGTGCCAGTACCCAGAGCGGGAGCACAGATACGCAGTATTTT.

CDR3 loop: CASSDGGIVHEQYF. The CDR3 DNA reads as TGTGCCAGCAGTGATGGTGGGATAGTCCACGAGCAGTACTTC. This chain joins TRBV6-1 and TRBJ2-7; unclear D gene. Per germline, CDR1 MNHNS and CDR2 SASEGT. Trimming cost V 3 bases and J 5 bases, with 14 bases left between them. The CDR3 is 14 residues long.

The chain employs TRBV19 and TRBJ2-6, with 7 bases fitting TRBD2. Germline CDR1 is LNHDA and CDR2 is SQIVND (reference sequence). After removal of 8 bases from V and 4 bases from J, the junction contained 8 bases not matched to a gene. The CDR3 totals 15 residues. This chain's CDR3 is CASQTGGVGANVLTF. The CDR3 coding sequence is TGTGCCAGTCAAACTGGGGGGGTCGGGGCCAACGTCCTGACTTTC.

This clone was seen only a few times. The rearrangement uses TRBV28 and TRBJ2-2, with 9 bases that match TRBD1. The ends lost 7 bases at V and 1 base at J; junction bases unmatched: 1. From germline, CDR1 is MDHEN and CDR2 SYDVKM. The CDR3 has 14 residues. CDR3 nucleotide sequence: TGTGCCAGCATGGGACAGGGGAACACCGGGGAGCTGTTTTTT. Translation gives CASMGQGNTGELFF.

The chain is built from TRBV7-9 and TRBJ2-3, with TRBD2 matching 13 bases. Unmatched junction bases numbered 2, after V lost 0 bases and J lost 5 bases. This CDR3 region has 16 residues. Germline-derived CDR1 and CDR2 are SEHNR and FQNEAQ (reference sequence). In nucleotides, the CDR3 is TGTGCCAGCAGCTTAGCGGGGACTAGCGGGGTAGATACGCAGTATTTT. This codes for CASSLAGTSGVDTQYF.

This clone was seen once. This chain joins TRBV5-1 and TRBJ2-3; no clear D. The CDR3 runs 13 residues. CDR1 is SGHRS and CDR2 is YFSETQ in the germline V gene. Trimming removed 1 base from V and 2 bases from J, with 5 bases in between. CDR3 loop: CASSLFVTDTQYF. Written as DNA, the CDR3 is TGCGCCAGCAGCTTGTTCGTCACAGATACGCAGTATTTT.

The chain couples TRBV30 to TRBJ2-2; a possible D gene is TRBD1 (5 bases). CDR1 is GTSNPN, CDR2 SVGIG, per germline (reference sequence). This CDR3 contains 12 residues. The germline V and J ends were trimmed by 2 bases and 7 bases, with 8 bases remaining between them. CDR3 in amino acids: CAWSRGGGELFF. For the CDR3, the DNA is TGTGCCTGGAGTAGGGGCGGCGGGGAGCTGTTTTTT.

The CDR3 loop is CASSHGDSRDKDGYTF. CDR3 coding DNA: TGCGCCAGCAGCCATGGAGATAGTAGGGACAAGGATGGCTACACCTTC. The chain uses TRBV4-1 and TRBJ1-2, with D possibly matching TRBD1 (6 bases). Germline values: CDR1 MGHRA, CDR2 YSYEKL. This CDR3 is 16 amino acids long. The V end was cut by 3 bases, the J end by 6 bases, with 20 bases between.

V usage is TRBV2 and J usage is TRBJ2-2; 8 bases are shared with TRBD1. With 0 bases clipped from V and 4 bases from J, the junction kept 4 bases outside the gene matches. CDR3 length: 16 residues. Germline V lookup: CDR1 SNHLY, CDR2 FYNNEI. In nucleotides, the CDR3 is TGTGCCAGCAGTGAAGCAGGACAGGGAAGCACCGGGGAGCTGTTTTTT. Protein product: CASSEAGQGSTGELFF.

This clone turned up a few times. The chain uses TRBV5-5 and TRBJ2-7; 15 bases line up with TRBD2. The CDR3 sequence is 15 residues long. J gave up 5 bases and V 4 bases, and 4 bases lay outside the gene matches. Germline lookup yields CDR1 SGHKS and CDR2 YYEKEE (reference sequence). CDR3 in amino acids: CASSPRTSGGDEQYF. CDR3 sequence (DNA): TGTGCCAGCAGCCCGAGGACTAGCGGGGGGGACGAGCAGTACTTC.

CDR3 amino acids: CASVEGGGGGTEAFF. In DNA, the CDR3 is TGTGCCAGCGTGGAGGGCGGAGGCGGGGGTACTGAAGCTTTCTTT. V usage is TRBV28 and J usage is TRBJ1-1, with TRBD1 as a possible D gene (5 bases). Trimming cost V 8 bases and J 5 bases, with 21 bases left between them. This CDR3 is 15 amino acids long. Germline V CDR1 and CDR2: MDHEN, SYDVKM.

This clone came up a few times. The chain has TRBV6-5 and TRBJ2-7, with a possible D match to TRBD2 (5 bases). Germline V gene lookup returns CDR1 MNHEY and CDR2 SVGAGI. Trimming took 2 bases from V and 0 from J, leaving 8 bases between them. The CDR3 consists of 14 residues. CDR3 protein: CASSYVRGSYEQYF. In DNA, the CDR3 is TGTGCCAGCAGTTACGTTCGGGGCTCCTACGAGCAGTACTTC.

CDR3 in DNA: TGTGCCAGCAGCTTGGTGAGCGGGGGGGCGGAATATTCCTACGAGCAGTACTTC. Its translation: CASSLVSGGAEYSYEQYF. V is TRBV7-2 and J is TRBJ2-7; 10 bases map to TRBD2. Germline CDR1 reads SGHTA; CDR2 reads FQGNSA. There are 18 residues in the CDR3. The ends lost 3 bases at V and 1 base at J; junction bases unmatched: 12.

This clone was picked up one time. The chain couples TRBV6-5 to TRBJ2-1; TRBD2 matches 13 bases. CDR1 is MNHEY and CDR2 is SVGAGI in the germline V gene. V lost 6 bases and J lost 7; bases outside the gene matches: 6. This CDR3 comprises 15 residues. CDR3 protein: CASSSGLAGENEQFF. CDR3 DNA sequence: TGTGCCAGCAGCTCCGGACTAGCGGGAGAAAATGAGCAGTTCTTC.

This chain uses TRBV7-9 with TRBJ1-1, with no clear D. Germline V gene lookup returns CDR1 SEHNR and CDR2 FQNEAQ (reference sequence). This CDR3 contains 16 residues. The V end lost 1 base, the J end lost 5 bases, and 17 bases lay between the germline ends. The CDR3 reads CASSLGGQTSVTEAFF. In DNA, the CDR3 is TGTGCCAGCAGCTTAGGAGGTCAGACGTCGGTGACTGAAGCTTTCTTT.

The CDR3 loop reads CASSVTNEQFF. Written as DNA, the CDR3 is TGTGCCAGCAGTGTAACTAATGAGCAGTTCTTC. This chain links TRBV2 with TRBJ2-1; D ambiguous. Germline-derived CDR1 and CDR2 are SNHLY and FYNNEI. The CDR3 length is 11 residues. The V and J ends lost 4 bases and 7 bases respectively, with 5 bases between them.

This clone was seen only once. The chain links TRBV11-2 to TRBJ2-7; no definite D call. The germline V gene has CDR1 SGHAT and CDR2 FQNNGV. The CDR3 is 14 residues long. Trimming pared 2 bases from V and 2 bases from J, leaving 10 bases between. CDR3 residues: CASSLKAAAYEQYF. The DNA for the CDR3 is TGTGCCAGCAGCTTAAAGGCTGCAGCCTACGAGCAGTACTTC. Full variable domain (rest looked up from reference TRBV11-2 and TRBJ2-7): EAGVAQSPRYKIIEKRQSVAFWCNPISGHATLYWYQQILGQGPKLLIQFQNNGVVDDSQLPKDRFSAERLKGVDSTLKIQPAKLEDSAVYLCASSLKAAAYEQYFGPGTRLTVT.

DNA for the CDR3: TGTGCCAGCAGTTCTGTGGGGTCTAGGACTGAAGCTTTCTTT. This codes for CASSSVGSRTEAFF. This sequence joins TRBV6-5 and TRBJ1-1; D remains unclear. The V gene's germline CDR1 is MNHEY and CDR2 SVGAGI. The CDR3 length is 14 residues. Trimming took 4 bases from V and 5 from J, leaving 14 bases between them.

The J gene is TRBJ2-1, the V gene TRBV19, with 9 bases identical to TRBD1. V shed 6 bases, J shed 7 bases, and the junction held 10 bases outside the gene matches. CDR1 and CDR2 from the germline V gene are LNHDA and SQIVND (reference sequence). The CDR3 contains 15 residues. CDR3 coding DNA: TGTGCCAGTAGGCCTCCGGGACAGGGATCGAATGAGCAGTTCTTC. This gives the protein CASRPPGQGSNEQFF.

The J gene is TRBJ2-7, the V gene TRBV6-1; D is uncertain. Trimming stripped 4 bases from V and 0 bases from J, with 10 bases between. Germline CDR1 MNHNS, CDR2 SASEGT. CDR3 length: 14 amino acids. CDR3 region: CASSARTDSYEQYF. The CDR3 DNA follows: TGTGCCAGCAGTGCTCGGACGGACTCCTACGAGCAGTACTTC.

The rearrangement joins TRBV5-1 to TRBJ2-7; D possibly corresponds to TRBD1 (6 bases). Trimming took off 5 bases at V and 2 bases at J, with 17 bases between the two ends. This CDR3 has 15 amino acids. The germline V gene encodes CDR1 SGHRS and CDR2 YFSETQ. CDR3 sequence (DNA): TGCGCCAGCAGACCCCTCCCGACAGGAACCTACGAGCAGTACTTC. Encoded protein: CASRPLPTGTYEQYF.

This clone was detected a few times. This rearrangement joins TRBV29-1 to TRBJ1-5; D is unclear. The germline V gene encodes CDR1 SQVTM and CDR2 ANQGSEA. V was clipped by 3 bases and J by 7 bases, with 13 bases between them. CDR3 length equals 13 residues. The CDR3: CSVEVGPGQPQHF. The CDR3 bases are TGCAGCGTTGAGGTAGGACCGGGACAGCCCCAGCATTTT.

The chain couples TRBV28 to TRBJ2-5; D gene ambiguous. Germline CDR1 and CDR2: MDHEN and SYDVKM. Trimming shortened V by 5 bases and J by 5 bases, and 15 bases separated the two germline ends. The CDR3 spans 14 residues. The CDR3 region has the DNA TGTGCCAGCAGTCCCCCTAACGGGTGGGAGACCCAGTACTTC. The encoded protein is CASSPPNGWETQYF.